This T cell receptor beta chain emerged from a study of cytomegalovirus exposure and HLA in healthy donors. Whole-study context: Previous work identified roughly 110 million unique TCR beta sequences from some 170 million T cells.

This PCR relied on a set of 60 Vbeta primers and 13 Jbeta primers. Assay used: immunoSEQ multiplex PCR; TCRdb lists only in-frame clones, some missing. The sample table includes about 160,000 clones. From germline, CDR1 is PRHDT and CDR2 FYEKMQ (reference sequence). The junction had 7 bases not matched to a gene; V was cut back by 2 bases and J by 8 bases. The CDR3 totals 15 residues. The specimen was PBMCs. The TCR sequence derives from a woman aged 55-70 years in good health and CMV-seronegative. The chain couples TRBV13 to TRBJ2-1, with 9 bases matching TRBD1. CDR3 DNA sequence: TGTGCCAGCAGCTTATGGGGACAGGGTTTCCATGAGCAGTTCTTC. Protein product: CASSLWGQGFHEQFF.